Here is one T cell receptor beta chain with its context. Its specificity is unknown. The data are from a study of breast tumors, draining lymph nodes, adjacent tissues. Study-level findings and limits: Luminal-like breast cancer showed significantly higher tumor–nontumor repertoire similarity than basal-like. Data fit most tumor T cells coming from lymph node, expanding in tumor. Tumors had less TCR diversity than lymph nodes, more than nontumor tissue.

From the multiplex PCR reads, TCRdb called clonotypes with MiXCR, one entry per CDR3 protein. The sample includes approximately 11,000 distinct CDR3 sequences, roughly 40% of them seen just once. The germline V gene has CDR1 PRHDT and CDR2 FYEKMQ (reference sequence). Trimming left V 1 base short and J 3 bases short, with 10 bases between. The CDR3 contains 14 residues. The sequencing input was breast tumor tissue. The rearrangement uses TRBV13 and TRBJ2-7; the D gene is possibly TRBD2 (5 bases). The receptor was isolated from a female donor with breast cancer. Some clones in this sample may be carry-over from other donors' samples. The CDR3 spells CASSLVGRGYEQYF. DNA for the CDR3: TGTGCCAGCAGCTTAGTTGGCCGGGGCTACGAGCAGTACTTC.